This T cell receptor (beta chain) originates from a study of blood T cell repertoires in COVID-19. The J segment lost 4 bases and the V segment lost 11 bases, leaving 7 bases of the junction unmatched. The germline V gene encodes CDR1 SNHLY and CDR2 FYNNEI. This CDR3 region has 12 residues. Study processing details: How many nucleated cells were present was estimated from reference gene primer amplification. Here immunoSEQ multiplex PCR was the method, and the copy in TCRdb shows in-frame clones only, minus some. V, J and clone size reflect that table, while D and trimming were determined from the DNA. The sample shows over 200,000 clones, 70% to 85% of them seen only once.

Sequencing used peripheral blood. The sequence came from an elderly woman with COVID-19, enrolled during active disease. The chain joins TRBV2 to TRBJ1-1, with 7 bases aligning to TRBD1. The CDR3 DNA sequence: TGTGCCGGAAGGACAGGCGGCACTGAAGCTTTCTTT. This gives the protein CAGRTGGTEAFF.